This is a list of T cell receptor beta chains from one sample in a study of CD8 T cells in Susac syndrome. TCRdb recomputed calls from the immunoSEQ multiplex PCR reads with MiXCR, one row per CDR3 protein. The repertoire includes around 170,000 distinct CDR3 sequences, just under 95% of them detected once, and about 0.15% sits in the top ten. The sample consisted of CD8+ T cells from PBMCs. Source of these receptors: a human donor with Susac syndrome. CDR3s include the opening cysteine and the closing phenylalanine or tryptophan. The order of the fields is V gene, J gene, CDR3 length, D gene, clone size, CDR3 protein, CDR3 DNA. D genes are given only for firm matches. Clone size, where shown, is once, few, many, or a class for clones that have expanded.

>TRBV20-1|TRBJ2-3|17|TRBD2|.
CSARDQTSGDLTDTQYF
TGCAGTGCTAGAGACCAGACTAGCGGGGACCTCACAGATACGCAGTATTTT
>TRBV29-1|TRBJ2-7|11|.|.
CSVLVGGEQYF
TGCAGCGTGCTTGTCGGGGGCGAGCAGTACTTC
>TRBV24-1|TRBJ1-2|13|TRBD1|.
CATSDGTGQGYTF
TGTGCCACCAGTGACGGGACAGGGCAAGGCTACACCTTC
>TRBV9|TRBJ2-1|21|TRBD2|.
CASSPYPLRSGRALENNEQFF
TGTGCCAGCAGCCCCTACCCCCTTCGTAGCGGGAGGGCCCTTGAGAACAATGAGCAGTTCTTC
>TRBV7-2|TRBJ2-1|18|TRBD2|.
CASSSGLAGGNSYTEQFF
TGTGCCAGCAGCTCGGGACTAGCGGGGGGTAACTCCTACACTGAGCAGTTCTTC
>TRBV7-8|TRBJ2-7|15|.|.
CASSPTTWDHYEQYF
TGTGCCAGCAGCCCTACGACCTGGGACCACTACGAGCAGTACTTC
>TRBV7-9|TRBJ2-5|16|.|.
CASSSSGTGKEETQYF
TGTGCCAGCAGCTCTAGCGGGACAGGGAAAGAAGAGACCCAGTACTTC
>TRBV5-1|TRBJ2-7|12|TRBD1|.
CASSPGQNEQYF
TGCGCCAGCAGCCCGGGACAGAACGAGCAGTACTTC
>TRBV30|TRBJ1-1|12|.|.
CAWGPERPEAFF
TGTGCCTGGGGTCCCGAACGGCCTGAAGCTTTCTTT
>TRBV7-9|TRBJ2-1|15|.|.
CASSSIPEGGDEQFF
TGTGCCAGCAGCTCAATACCAGAGGGGGGGGATGAGCAGTTCTTC
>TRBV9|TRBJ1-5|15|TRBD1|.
CASSVGQNSNQPQHF
TGTGCCAGCAGCGTGGGACAGAATAGCAATCAGCCCCAGCATTTT
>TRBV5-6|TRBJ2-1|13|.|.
CASSFGTDNEQFF
TGTGCCAGCAGCTTCGGGACGGACAATGAGCAGTTCTTC
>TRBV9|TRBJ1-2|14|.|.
CASSSMGGGDGYTF
TGTGCCAGCAGCTCGATGGGAGGCGGGGATGGCTACACCTTC
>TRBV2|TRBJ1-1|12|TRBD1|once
CASSAGQGEAFF
TGTGCCAGCAGTGCCGGACAGGGGGAAGCTTTCTTT
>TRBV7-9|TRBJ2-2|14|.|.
CASSLPTGPGELFF
TGTGCCAGCAGCTTACCGACTGGACCAGGGGAGCTGTTTTTT
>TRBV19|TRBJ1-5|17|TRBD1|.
CASSTGQGPYSNQPQHF
TGTGCCAGTAGTACCGGACAGGGGCCTTATAGCAATCAGCCCCAGCATTTT